This entry describes one T cell receptor (beta chain). Original methodology: Nucleated cell counts were estimated from reference gene primer amplification. Sequenced by immunoSEQ multiplex PCR; TCRdb stores in-frame clones only, minus some. That table gives V, J and clone size, and the DNA gave D and trimming. The sample includes over 200,000 clones, around four fifths of them seen just once. The sample is drawn from a study of blood T cell repertoires in COVID-19. Study-wide context: Acute and convalescent COVID-19 specimens originated in the United States, Italy and Spain. T cells, B-cell-depleted T cells, or PBMCs provided the cDNA or gDNA that served as material.

This CDR3 comprises 16 residues. Germline V CDR1 and CDR2: SGHNT, YYREEE (reference sequence). Trimming at V came to 3 bases and at J to 5 bases, leaving 12 bases not matched to a gene. Source material: peripheral blood. The TCR was taken from an elderly man with acute or convalescent COVID-19. The chain recombines TRBV5-4 with TRBJ2-5, with TRBD2 matching 8 bases. The CDR3 loop is CASSSRAGSGDETQYF. In DNA, the CDR3 is TGTGCCAGCAGCTCGCGGGCGGGTAGCGGGGATGAGACCCAGTACTTC.